This T cell receptor beta chain was sequenced in a study of monozygotic twins with inflammatory bowel disease. Germline values: CDR1 MGHDK, CDR2 SYGVNS. This CDR3 region has 14 residues. Study observations and caveats: Differences in immunosuppressive treatment may have been a source of added variability in patient repertoires.

As to this clonotype: Its specificity is unknown.

UMIs that included a 6-nucleotide sample barcode were added by template switching, which took place during cDNA synthesis. Using the 5' RACE reads, TCRdb records one entry per CDR3 protein without DNA. The data show around 150,000 distinct CDR3 sequences, and the top ten clones hold about 2.7%. This clonotype was obtained from a human donor with ulcerative colitis or Crohn's disease, or a healthy co-twin of an affected twin (not recorded which). Specimen: blood. This chain uses TRBV25-1 with TRBJ1-1. The CDR3 loop reads CASSELLGWTEAFF.